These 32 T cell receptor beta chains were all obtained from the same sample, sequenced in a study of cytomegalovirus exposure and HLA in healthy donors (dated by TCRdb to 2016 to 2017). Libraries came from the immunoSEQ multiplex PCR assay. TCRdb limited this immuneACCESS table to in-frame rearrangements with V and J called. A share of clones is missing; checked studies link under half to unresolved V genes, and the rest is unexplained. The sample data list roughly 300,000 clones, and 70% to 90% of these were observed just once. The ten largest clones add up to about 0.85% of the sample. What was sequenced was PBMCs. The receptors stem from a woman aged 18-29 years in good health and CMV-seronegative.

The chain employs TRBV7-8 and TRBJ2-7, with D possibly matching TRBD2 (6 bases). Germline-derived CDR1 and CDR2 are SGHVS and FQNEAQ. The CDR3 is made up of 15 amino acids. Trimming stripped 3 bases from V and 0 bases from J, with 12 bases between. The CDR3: CASSLGGSLSYEQYF. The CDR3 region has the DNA TGTGCCAGCAGCTTGGGGGGAAGTCTCTCCTACGAGCAGTACTTC.

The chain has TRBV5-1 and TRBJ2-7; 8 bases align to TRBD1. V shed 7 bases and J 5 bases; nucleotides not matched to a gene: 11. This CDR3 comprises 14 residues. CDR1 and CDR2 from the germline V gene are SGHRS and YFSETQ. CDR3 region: CASRPGQGWNEQYF. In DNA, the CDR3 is TGCGCCAGCCGCCCAGGACAGGGATGGAACGAGCAGTACTTC.

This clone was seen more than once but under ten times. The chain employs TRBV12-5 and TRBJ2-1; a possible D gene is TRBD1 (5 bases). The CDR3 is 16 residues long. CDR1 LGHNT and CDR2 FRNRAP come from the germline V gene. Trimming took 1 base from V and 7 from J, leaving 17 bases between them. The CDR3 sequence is CASGLEQVGLGNEQFF. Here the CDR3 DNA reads TGTGCTAGTGGTTTGGAACAGGTAGGCCTGGGGAATGAGCAGTTCTTC.

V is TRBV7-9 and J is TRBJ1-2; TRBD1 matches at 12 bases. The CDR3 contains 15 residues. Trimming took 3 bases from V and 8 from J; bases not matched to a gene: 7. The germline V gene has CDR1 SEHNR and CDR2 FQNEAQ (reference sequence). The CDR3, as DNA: TGTGCCAGCAGCTTTCCGGGACAGGGGGCAGGAGGCTACACCTTC. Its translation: CASSFPGQGAGGYTF. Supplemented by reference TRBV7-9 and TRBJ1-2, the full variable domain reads DTGVSQNPRHKITKRGQNVTFRCDPISEHNRLYWYRQTLGQGPEFLTYFQNEAQLEKSRLLSDRFSAERPKGSFSTLEIQRTEQGDSAMYLCASSFPGQGAGGYTFGSGTRLTVV.

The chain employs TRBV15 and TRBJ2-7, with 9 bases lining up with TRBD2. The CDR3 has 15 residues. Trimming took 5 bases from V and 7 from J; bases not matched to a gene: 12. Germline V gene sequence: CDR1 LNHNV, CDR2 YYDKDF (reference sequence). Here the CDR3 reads CATSGTLAGAEEQYF. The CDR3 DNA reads TGTGCCACCAGCGGGACCTTAGCGGGAGCGGAAGAGCAGTACTTC.

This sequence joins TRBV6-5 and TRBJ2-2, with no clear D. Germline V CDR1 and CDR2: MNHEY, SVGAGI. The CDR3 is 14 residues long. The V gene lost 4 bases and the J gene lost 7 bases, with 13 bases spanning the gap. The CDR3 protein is CASSFDTLVGELFF. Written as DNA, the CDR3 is TGTGCCAGCAGTTTTGACACCCTCGTCGGGGAGCTGTTTTTT.

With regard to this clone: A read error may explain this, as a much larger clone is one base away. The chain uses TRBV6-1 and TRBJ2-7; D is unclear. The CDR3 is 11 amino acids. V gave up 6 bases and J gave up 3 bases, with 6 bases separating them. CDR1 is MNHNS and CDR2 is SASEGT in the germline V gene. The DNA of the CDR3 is TGTGCCAGCAGCCCGTTCTACGAGCAGTACTTC. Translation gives CASSPFYEQYF.

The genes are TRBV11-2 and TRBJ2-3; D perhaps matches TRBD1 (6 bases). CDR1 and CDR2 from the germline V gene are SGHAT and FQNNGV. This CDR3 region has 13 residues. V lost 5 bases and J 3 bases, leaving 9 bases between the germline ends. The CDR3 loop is CASSHRVTDTQYF. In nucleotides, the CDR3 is TGTGCCAGCAGCCACAGGGTAACAGATACGCAGTATTTT.

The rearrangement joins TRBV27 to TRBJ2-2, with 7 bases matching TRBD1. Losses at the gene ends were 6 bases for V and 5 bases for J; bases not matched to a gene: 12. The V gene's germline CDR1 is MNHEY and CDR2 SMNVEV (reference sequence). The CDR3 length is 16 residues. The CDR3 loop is CASSNLGGAGTGELFF. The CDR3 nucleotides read TGTGCCAGCAGCAATTTAGGGGGCGCGGGTACCGGGGAGCTGTTTTTT.

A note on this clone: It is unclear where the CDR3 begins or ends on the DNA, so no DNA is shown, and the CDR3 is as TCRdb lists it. CDR3 loop: CASSVVRARGLDTEAFF. The rearrangement uses TRBV9 and TRBJ1-1; the tabulated D call, TRBD1, remains unverified against the DNA. Including both end residues, the CDR3 is 17 amino acids long. Looked up from germline, CDR1 is SGDLS and CDR2 is YYNGEE.

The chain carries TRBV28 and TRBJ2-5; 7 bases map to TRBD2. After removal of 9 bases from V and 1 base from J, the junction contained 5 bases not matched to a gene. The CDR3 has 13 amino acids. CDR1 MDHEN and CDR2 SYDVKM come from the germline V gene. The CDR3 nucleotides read TGTGCCAGTACGGGGAGGGCCCAAGAGACCCAGTACTTC. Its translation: CASTGRAQETQYF.

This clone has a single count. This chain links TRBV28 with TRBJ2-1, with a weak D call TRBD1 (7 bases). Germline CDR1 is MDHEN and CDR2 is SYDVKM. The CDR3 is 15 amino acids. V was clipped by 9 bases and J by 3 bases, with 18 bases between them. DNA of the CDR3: TGTGCCAGTGTTTCAGGGGGGAATTACTACAATGAGCAGTTCTTC. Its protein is CASVSGGNYYNEQFF.

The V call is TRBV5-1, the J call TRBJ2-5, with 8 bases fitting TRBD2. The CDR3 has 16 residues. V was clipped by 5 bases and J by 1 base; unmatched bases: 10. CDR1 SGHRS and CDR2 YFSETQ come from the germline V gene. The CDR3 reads CASRRRIAGTQETQYF. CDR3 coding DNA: TGCGCCAGCAGACGTCGGATAGCGGGGACCCAAGAGACCCAGTACTTC.

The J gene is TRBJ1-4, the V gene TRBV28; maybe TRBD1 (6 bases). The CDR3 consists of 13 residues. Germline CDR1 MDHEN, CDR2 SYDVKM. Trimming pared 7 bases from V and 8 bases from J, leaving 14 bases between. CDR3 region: CASIGGAGEKLFF. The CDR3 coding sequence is TGTGCCAGCATTGGGGGGGCAGGGGAAAAACTGTTTTTT.

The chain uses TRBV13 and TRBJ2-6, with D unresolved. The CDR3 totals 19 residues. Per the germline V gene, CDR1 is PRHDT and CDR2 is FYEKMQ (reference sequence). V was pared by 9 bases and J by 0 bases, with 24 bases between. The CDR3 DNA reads TGTGCCAGAGCCATTACCCTGATTGGGCACAACTCTGGGGCCAACGTCCTGACTTTC. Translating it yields CARAITLIGHNSGANVLTF.

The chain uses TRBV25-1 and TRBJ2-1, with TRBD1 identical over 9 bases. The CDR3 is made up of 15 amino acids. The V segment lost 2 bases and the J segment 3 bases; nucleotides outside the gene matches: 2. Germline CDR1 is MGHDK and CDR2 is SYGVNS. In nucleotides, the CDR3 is TGTGCCAGCAGTGAAGCGACAGGGGGCTACAATGAGCAGTTCTTC. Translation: CASSEATGGYNEQFF.

The CDR3 DNA follows: TGCAGCGTCGCAGGGGGACCGAACACTGAAGCTTTCTTT. Encoded protein: CSVAGGPNTEAFF. V and J are TRBV29-1 and TRBJ1-1; 7 bases line up with TRBD1. This CDR3 is built from 13 residues. Germline values: CDR1 SQVTM, CDR2 ANQGSEA. V lost 6 bases to trimming and J lost 1 base; unmatched junction nucleotides: 5. Combining the CDR3 with reference TRBV29-1 and TRBJ1-1 gives the whole variable domain SAVISQKPSRDICQRGTSLTIQCQVDSQVTMMFWYRQQPGQSLTLIATANQGSEATYESGFVIDKFPISRPNLTFSTLTVSNMSPEDSSIYLCSVAGGPNTEAFFGQGTRLTVV.

The DNA for the CDR3 is TGTGCCAGCAGCCCGACAGGAGATGGCTACACCTTC. This gives the protein CASSPTGDGYTF. The chain combines TRBV6-6 with TRBJ1-2; possible D gene TRBD1, 6 bases. Trimming cost V 6 bases and J 6 bases, with 11 bases left between them. Germline V lookup: CDR1 MNHNY, CDR2 SVGAGI (reference sequence). The CDR3 has 12 residues.

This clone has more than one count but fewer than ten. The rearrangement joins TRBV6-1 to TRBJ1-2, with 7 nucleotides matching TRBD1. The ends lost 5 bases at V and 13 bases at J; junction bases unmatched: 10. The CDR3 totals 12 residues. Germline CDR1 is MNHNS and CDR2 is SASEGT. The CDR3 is CASSSNRGVCTF. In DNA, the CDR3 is TGTGCCAGCAGTAGTAACAGGGGAGTCTGCACCTTC.

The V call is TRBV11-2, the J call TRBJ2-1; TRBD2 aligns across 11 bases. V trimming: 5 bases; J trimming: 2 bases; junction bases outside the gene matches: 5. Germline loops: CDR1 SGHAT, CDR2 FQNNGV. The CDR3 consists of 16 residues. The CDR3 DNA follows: TGTGCCAGCAGCCCCCGACTAGCGGGAACCTACAATGAGCAGTTCTTC. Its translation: CASSPRLAGTYNEQFF.

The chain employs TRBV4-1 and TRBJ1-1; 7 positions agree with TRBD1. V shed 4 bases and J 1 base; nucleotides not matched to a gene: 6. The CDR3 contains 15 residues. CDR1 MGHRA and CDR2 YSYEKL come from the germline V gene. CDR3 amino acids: CASSLRQGGNTEAFF. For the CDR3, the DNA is TGCGCCAGCAGCCTCCGGCAGGGGGGGAACACTGAAGCTTTCTTT.

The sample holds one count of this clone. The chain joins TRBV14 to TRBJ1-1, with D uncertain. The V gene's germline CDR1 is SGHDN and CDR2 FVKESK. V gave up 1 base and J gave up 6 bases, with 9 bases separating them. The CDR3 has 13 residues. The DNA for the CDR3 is TGTGCCAGCAGCCAAGTCCTCTCCGCTGAAGCTTTCTTT. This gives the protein CASSQVLSAEAFF.

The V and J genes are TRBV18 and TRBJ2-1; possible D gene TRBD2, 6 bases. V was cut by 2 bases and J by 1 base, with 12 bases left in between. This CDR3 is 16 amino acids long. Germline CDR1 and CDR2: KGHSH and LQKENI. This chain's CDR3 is CASSPYGGRSYNEQFF. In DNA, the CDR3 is TGTGCCAGCTCACCATATGGGGGGAGGTCCTACAATGAGCAGTTCTTC.

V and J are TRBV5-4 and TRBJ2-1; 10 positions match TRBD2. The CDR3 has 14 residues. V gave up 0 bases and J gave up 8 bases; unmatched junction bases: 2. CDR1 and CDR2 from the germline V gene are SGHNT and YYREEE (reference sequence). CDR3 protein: CASSLEGLADEQFF. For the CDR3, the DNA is TGTGCCAGCAGCTTGGAAGGACTAGCGGATGAGCAGTTCTTC. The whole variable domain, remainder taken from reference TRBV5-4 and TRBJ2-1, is ETGVTQSPTHLIKTRGQQVTLRCSSQSGHNTVSWYQQALGQGPQFIFQYYREEENGRGNFPPRFSGLQFPNYSSELNVNALELDDSALYLCASSLEGLADEQFFGPGTRLTVL.

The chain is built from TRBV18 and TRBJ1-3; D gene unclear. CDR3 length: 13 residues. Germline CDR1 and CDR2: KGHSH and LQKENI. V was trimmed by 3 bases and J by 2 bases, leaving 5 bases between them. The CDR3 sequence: CASSPAAGNTIYF. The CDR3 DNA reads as TGTGCCAGCTCACCCGCAGCTGGAAACACCATATATTTT.

CDR3 sequence (DNA): TGTGCCAGCAGTACGGGAGGACGCGTGGAGCAGTACTTC. Translated: CASSTGGRVEQYF. The chain uses TRBV6-5 and TRBJ2-7; TRBD2 aligns across 7 bases. The trim removed 5 bases at V and 7 bases at J, leaving 8 bases unmatched. Germline values: CDR1 MNHEY, CDR2 SVGAGI. CDR3 size: 13 residues.

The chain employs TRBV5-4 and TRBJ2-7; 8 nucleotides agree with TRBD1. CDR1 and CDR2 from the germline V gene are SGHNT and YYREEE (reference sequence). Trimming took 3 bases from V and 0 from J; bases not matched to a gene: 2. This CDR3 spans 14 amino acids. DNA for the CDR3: TGTGCCAGCAGCTGGGGACAGGCCTCCTACGAGCAGTACTTC. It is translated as CASSWGQASYEQYF.

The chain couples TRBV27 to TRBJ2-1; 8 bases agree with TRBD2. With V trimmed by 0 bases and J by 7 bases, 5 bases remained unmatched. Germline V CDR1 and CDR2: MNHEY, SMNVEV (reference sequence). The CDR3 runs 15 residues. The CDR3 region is CASSLSAREGNEQFF. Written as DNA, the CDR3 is TGTGCCAGCAGTTTATCGGCACGGGAGGGGAATGAGCAGTTCTTC.

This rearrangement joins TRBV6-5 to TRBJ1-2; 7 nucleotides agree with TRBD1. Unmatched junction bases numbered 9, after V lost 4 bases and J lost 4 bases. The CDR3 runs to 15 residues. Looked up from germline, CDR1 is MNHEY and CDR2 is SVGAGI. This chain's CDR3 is CASSSFSGGSYGYTF. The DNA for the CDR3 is TGTGCCAGCAGTTCCTTCTCAGGGGGGAGCTATGGCTACACCTTC.

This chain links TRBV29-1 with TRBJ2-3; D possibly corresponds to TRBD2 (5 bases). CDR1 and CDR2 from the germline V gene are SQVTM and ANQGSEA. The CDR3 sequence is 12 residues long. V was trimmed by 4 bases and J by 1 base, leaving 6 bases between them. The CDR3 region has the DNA TGCAGCGTTGTGAGGGGCACAGATACGCAGTATTTT. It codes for CSVVRGTDTQYF.

CDR3 DNA sequence: TGTGCCAGCAGCCCCGCTTTGGGGGAGGGCCCTCGGGAGACCCAGTACTTC. Protein sequence: CASSPALGEGPRETQYF. The rearrangement links TRBV7-8 to TRBJ2-5; 7 bases match TRBD2. The V segment lost 5 bases and the J segment 5 bases; nucleotides outside the gene matches: 17. Germline V lookup: CDR1 SGHVS, CDR2 FQNEAQ. This CDR3 comprises 17 residues.

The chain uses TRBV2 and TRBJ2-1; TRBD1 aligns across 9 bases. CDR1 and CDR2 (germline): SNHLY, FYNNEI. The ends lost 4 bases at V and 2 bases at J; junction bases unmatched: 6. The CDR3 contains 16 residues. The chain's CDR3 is CASSGQGGIAYNEQFF. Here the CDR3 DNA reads TGTGCCAGCAGTGGACAGGGGGGGATTGCCTACAATGAGCAGTTCTTC.